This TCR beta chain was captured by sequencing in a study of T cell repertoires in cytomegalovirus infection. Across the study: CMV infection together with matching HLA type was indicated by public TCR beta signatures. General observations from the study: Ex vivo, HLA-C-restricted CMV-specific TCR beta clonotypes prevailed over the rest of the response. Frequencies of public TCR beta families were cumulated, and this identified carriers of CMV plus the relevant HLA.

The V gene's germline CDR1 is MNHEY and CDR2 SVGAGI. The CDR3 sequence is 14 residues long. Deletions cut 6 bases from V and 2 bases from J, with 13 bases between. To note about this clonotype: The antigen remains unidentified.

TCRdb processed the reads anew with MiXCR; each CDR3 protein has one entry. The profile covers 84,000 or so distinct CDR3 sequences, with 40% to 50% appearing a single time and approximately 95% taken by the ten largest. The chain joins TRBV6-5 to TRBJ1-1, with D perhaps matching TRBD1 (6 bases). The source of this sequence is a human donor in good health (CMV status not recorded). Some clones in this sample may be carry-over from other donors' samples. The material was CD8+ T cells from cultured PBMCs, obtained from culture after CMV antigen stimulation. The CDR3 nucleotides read TGTGCCAGCAGGCCCAGGGGAGGAAACACTGAAGCTTTCTTT. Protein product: CASRPRGGNTEAFF.